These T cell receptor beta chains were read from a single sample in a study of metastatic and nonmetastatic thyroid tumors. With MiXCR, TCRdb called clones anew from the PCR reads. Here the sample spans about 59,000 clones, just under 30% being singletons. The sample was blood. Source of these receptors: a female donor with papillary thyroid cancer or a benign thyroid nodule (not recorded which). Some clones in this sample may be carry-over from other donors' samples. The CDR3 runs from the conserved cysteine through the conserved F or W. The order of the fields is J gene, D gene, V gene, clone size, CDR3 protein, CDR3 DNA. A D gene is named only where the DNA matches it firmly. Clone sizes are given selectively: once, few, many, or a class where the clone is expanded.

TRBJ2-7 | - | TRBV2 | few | CASDKSFSYEQYF | TGTGCCAGCGATAAATCTTTTTCCTACGAGCAGTACTTC
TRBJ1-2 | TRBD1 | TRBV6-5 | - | CAISYSRQGGYTF | TGTGCCATCAGTTACTCTCGACAGGGGGGCTACACCTTC
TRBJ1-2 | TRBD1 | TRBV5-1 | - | CASSLDRGRSGYTF | TGCGCCAGCAGCCTGGACAGGGGGCGGAGTGGCTACACCTTC
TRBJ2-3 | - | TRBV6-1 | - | CASRDPGTDTQYF | TGTGCCAGCAGGGACCCGGGGACAGATACGCAGTATTTT
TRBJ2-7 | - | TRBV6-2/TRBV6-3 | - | CASSRDVPLYEQYF | TGTGCCAGCAGCCGGGACGTCCCCCTCTACGAGCAGTACTTC
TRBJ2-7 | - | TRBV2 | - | CASIALAGVGQYF | TGTGCCAGCATTGCGTTGGCAGGGGTCGGGCAGTACTTC
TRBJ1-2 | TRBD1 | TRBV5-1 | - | CASSLTGGVDGYTF | TGCGCCAGCAGCTTGACAGGGGGCGTGGATGGCTACACCTTC
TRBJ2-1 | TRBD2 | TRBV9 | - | CASSASAGGNNEQFF | TGTGCCAGCAGCGCTTCAGCGGGAGGGAACAATGAGCAGTTCTTC
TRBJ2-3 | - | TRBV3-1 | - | CASSPLVVTDTQYF | TGTGCCAGCAGCCCCCTCGTTGTCACAGATACGCAGTATTTT
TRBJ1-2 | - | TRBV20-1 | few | CSAREPLGGANYGYTF | TGCAGTGCTAGAGAGCCTCTAGGGGGGGCTAACTATGGCTACACCTTC
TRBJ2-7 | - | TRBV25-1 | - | CASSPEGSYEQYF | TGTGCCAGCAGCCCCGAGGGGTCCTACGAGCAGTACTTC
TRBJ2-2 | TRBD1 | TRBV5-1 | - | CASSSGQSNTGELFF | TGCGCCAGCAGCTCGGGACAGTCGAACACCGGGGAGCTGTTTTTT
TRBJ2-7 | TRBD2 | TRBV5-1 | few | CASSPEQLARSYEQYF | TGCGCCAGCAGCCCCGAACAACTAGCGAGGTCCTACGAGCAGTACTTC
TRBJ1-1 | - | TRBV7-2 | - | CASSPPGVPEAFF | TGTGCCAGCAGCCCTCCAGGCGTCCCTGAAGCTTTCTTT
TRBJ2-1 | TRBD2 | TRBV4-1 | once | CASSLRPLAGVGEQFF | TGCGCCAGCAGCCTACGCCCACTAGCGGGAGTTGGGGAGCAGTTCTTC
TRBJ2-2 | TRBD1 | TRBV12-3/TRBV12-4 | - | CASSDRGPNTGELFF | TGTGCCAGCAGTGACAGGGGCCCGAACACCGGGGAGCTGTTTTTT
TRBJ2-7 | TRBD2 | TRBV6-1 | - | CASRPLTSGSYYEQYF | TGTGCCAGCAGGCCCCTCACTAGCGGGTCTTACTACGAGCAGTACTTC
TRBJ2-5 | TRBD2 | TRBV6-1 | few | CASTLGGSGAQYF | TGTGCCAGCACCTTAGGTGGGAGCGGGGCCCAGTACTTC
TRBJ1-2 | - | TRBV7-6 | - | CASSLGSGGGYTF | TGTGCCAGCAGCTTAGGATCCGGTGGAGGCTACACCTTC
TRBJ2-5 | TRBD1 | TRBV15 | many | CATSSLNRGREETQYF | TGTGCCACCAGCAGTTTGAACAGGGGGCGGGAGGAGACCCAGTACTTC
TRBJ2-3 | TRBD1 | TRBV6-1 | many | CASRDRGPGDTQYF | TGTGCCAGCAGGGACAGGGGGCCGGGAGATACGCAGTATTTT
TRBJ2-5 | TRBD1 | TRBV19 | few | CASSGTGEETQYF | TGTGCCAGTAGTGGGACAGGGGAAGAGACCCAGTACTTC
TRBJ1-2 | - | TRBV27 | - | CASSLFPSDGYTF | TGTGCCAGCAGTTTATTTCCATCCGACGGCTACACCTTC
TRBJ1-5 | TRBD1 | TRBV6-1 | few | CASSQQTGRPQHF | TGTGCCAGCAGTCAACAGACAGGGCGGCCCCAGCATTTT
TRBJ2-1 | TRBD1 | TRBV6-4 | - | CASSPGTGEGNEQFF | TGTGCCAGCAGTCCTGGGACAGGGGAAGGGAATGAGCAGTTCTTC
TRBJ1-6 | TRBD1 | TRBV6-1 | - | CASAQGRSPLHF | TGTGCCAGTGCACAGGGGAGGTCACCCCTCCACTTT